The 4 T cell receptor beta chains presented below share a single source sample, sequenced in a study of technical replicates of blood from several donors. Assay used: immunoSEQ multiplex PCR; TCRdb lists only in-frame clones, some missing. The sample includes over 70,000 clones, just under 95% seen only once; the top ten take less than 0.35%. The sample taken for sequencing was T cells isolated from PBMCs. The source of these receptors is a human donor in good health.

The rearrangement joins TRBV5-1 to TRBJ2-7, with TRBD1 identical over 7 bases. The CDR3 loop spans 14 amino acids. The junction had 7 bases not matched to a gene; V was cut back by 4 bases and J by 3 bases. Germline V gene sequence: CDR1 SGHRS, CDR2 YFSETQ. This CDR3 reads CASSILGQYYEQYF. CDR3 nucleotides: TGCGCCAGCAGCATACTGGGACAGTACTACGAGCAGTACTTC.

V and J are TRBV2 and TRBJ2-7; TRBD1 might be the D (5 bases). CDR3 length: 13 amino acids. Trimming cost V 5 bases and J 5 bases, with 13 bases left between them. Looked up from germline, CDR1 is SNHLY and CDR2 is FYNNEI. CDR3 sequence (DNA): TGTGCCAGCAGTTCCCCCAGGGCCGACGAGCAGTACTTC. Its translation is CASSSPRADEQYF.

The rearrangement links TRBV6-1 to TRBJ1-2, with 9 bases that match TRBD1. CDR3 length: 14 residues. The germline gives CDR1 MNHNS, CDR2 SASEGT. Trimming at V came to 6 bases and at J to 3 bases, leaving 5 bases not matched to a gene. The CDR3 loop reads CASRPGQGYYGYTF. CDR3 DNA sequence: TGTGCCAGCAGGCCGGGACAGGGATACTATGGCTACACCTTC.

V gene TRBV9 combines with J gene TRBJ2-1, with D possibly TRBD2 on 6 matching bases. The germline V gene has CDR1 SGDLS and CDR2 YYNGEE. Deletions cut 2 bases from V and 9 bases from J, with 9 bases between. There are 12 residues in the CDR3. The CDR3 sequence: CASSVIAAEQFF. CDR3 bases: TGTGCCAGCAGCGTTATAGCGGCTGAGCAGTTCTTC. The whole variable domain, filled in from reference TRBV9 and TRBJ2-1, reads DSGVTQTPKHLITATGQRVTLRCSPRSGDLSVYWYQQSLDQGLQFLIQYYNGEERAKGNILERFSAQQFPDLHSELNLSSLELGDSALYFCASSVIAAEQFFGPGTRLTVL.